In its sample, the clone carrying this T cell receptor beta chain was seen many times. The data stem from a study of Graves' ophthalmopathy and Graves' hyperthyroidism. RNA transcripts served as template for amplifying TCR beta CDR3 sequences. First-round RT-PCR used HTBI primers; second-round multiplex PCR followed. TCRdb redid the calling of the multiplex PCR reads with MiXCR, one entry per CDR3 protein. The table includes some 370,000 distinct CDR3 sequences, approximately 18% detected once. This CDR3 has 13 amino acids. Per germline, CDR1 SGHRS and CDR2 YFSETQ. V was cut by 4 bases and J by 5 bases, with 10 bases left in between.

Material: peripheral blood. The sequence was obtained from an adult woman with stable Graves' hyperthyroidism. This chain uses TRBV5-1 with TRBJ2-4, with unresolved D. The CDR3 protein is CASSRMAENIQYF. The CDR3 nucleotides are TGCGCCAGCAGCCGGATGGCGGAAAACATTCAGTACTTC.